One sample yielded the 16 T cell receptor beta chains listed below, sequenced in a study of T cell responses to AZD1222 COVID-19 vaccine. The protocol was immunoSEQ multiplex PCR, while the TCRdb copy is restricted to in-frame clones and leaves out a portion. This table has fewer than 150,000 clones, approximately 88% appearing once. Material: peripheral blood, obtained 28 days after the second AZD1222 dose. These receptors originate from an adult who received the AZD1222 COVID-19 vaccine.

This clone was detected once. The gene calls are TRBV6-5 and TRBJ1-2, with D perhaps matching TRBD1 (6 bases). Germline V gene data show CDR1 as MNHEY and CDR2 as SVGAGI. The CDR3 extends over 14 amino acids. Trimming removed 4 bases from V and 5 bases from J, with 14 bases in between. Written as DNA, the CDR3 is TGTGCCAGCAGTTTCTACTTGGACAGTTATGGCTACACCTTC. Amino acid sequence: CASSFYLDSYGYTF.

The chain couples TRBV2 to TRBJ2-3, with no clear D. The germline V and J ends were trimmed by 6 bases and 6 bases, with 10 bases remaining between them. Germline CDR1 SNHLY, CDR2 FYNNEI. The CDR3 is 12 amino acids. The CDR3 protein is CASRKILDTQYF. CDR3 nucleotides: TGTGCCAGCAGGAAGATACTGGATACGCAGTATTTT.

V and J are TRBV18 and TRBJ1-5; D may be TRBD1 (6 bases). This CDR3 spans 15 amino acids. Trimming left V 4 bases short and J 4 bases short, with 14 bases between. Looked up from germline, CDR1 is KGHSH and CDR2 is LQKENI. CDR3 bases: TGTGCCAGCTCACAATCACAGGGAGCTAATCAGCCCCAGCATTTT. Its translation is CASSQSQGANQPQHF.

The rearrangement links TRBV13 to TRBJ1-3; perhaps TRBD1 as D (5 bases). Trimming shortened V by 5 bases and J by 2 bases, and 10 bases separated the two germline ends. This CDR3 comprises 14 residues. The germline V gene encodes CDR1 PRHDT and CDR2 FYEKMQ (reference sequence). CDR3 loop: CASSGRAAGNTIYF. The CDR3 bases are TGTGCCAGCAGCGGCAGGGCCGCTGGAAACACCATATATTTT.

The CDR3 sequence: CASSLGGTGDYGYTF. The CDR3 region has the DNA TGTGCCAGCAGCTTGGGAGGGACAGGTGACTATGGCTACACCTTC. The chain carries TRBV5-5 and TRBJ1-2; TRBD1 agrees at 8 bases. The germline V gene encodes CDR1 SGHKS and CDR2 YYEKEE (reference sequence). V gave up 0 bases and J gave up 3 bases; unmatched junction bases: 4. The CDR3 totals 15 residues.

The chain links TRBV6-4 to TRBJ2-1; possible D gene TRBD1, 5 bases. The V end lost 0 bases, the J end lost 9 bases, and 15 bases lay between the germline ends. This CDR3 comprises 15 residues. CDR1 MRHNA and CDR2 SNTAGT come from the germline V gene. CDR3 amino acids: CASSDSTDATSEQFF. As DNA, the CDR3 is TGTGCCAGCAGTGACTCGACAGACGCTACAAGTGAGCAGTTCTTC.

The rearrangement joins TRBV4-2 to TRBJ2-3; TRBD2 aligns across 7 bases. CDR1 and CDR2 from the germline V gene are LGHNA and YNFKEQ. V lost 0 bases and J lost 5; bases outside the gene matches: 5. The CDR3 spans 15 residues. In DNA form, the CDR3 reads TGTGCCAGCAGCCAAGAGACGGGAGGAGTAGATACGCAGTATTTT. Translation: CASSQETGGVDTQYF.

V is TRBV28 and J is TRBJ1-2; TRBD1 aligns across 8 bases. Germline V gene data show CDR1 as MDHEN and CDR2 as SYDVKM. V dropped 7 bases and J dropped 8; count of bases not matched to a gene: 9. CDR3 length: 13 amino acids. The CDR3, as DNA: TGTGCCAGCATACGGGACAGGCCGGGCGGCTACACCTTC. This sequence encodes CASIRDRPGGYTF.

This chain joins TRBV30 and TRBJ2-1; D possibly corresponds to TRBD2 (6 bases). The CDR3 length is 14 residues. The V end was cut by 5 bases, the J end by 4 bases, with 15 bases between. Germline V gene data show CDR1 as GTSNPN and CDR2 as SVGIG (reference sequence). The CDR3 DNA follows: TGTGCCTGGGTGGGGCTTGGAGGGTACAATGAGCAGTTCTTC. This gives the protein CAWVGLGGYNEQFF.

The gene calls are TRBV30 and TRBJ2-1; D gene ambiguous. Germline CDR1 and CDR2: GTSNPN and SVGIG (reference sequence). V was clipped by 0 bases and J by 9 bases, with 18 bases between them. The CDR3 consists of 15 residues. The CDR3 reads CAWSVQGRPWSEQFF. In DNA, the CDR3 is TGTGCCTGGAGTGTACAAGGGCGCCCGTGGAGTGAGCAGTTCTTC.

J is TRBJ2-7 and V is TRBV5-1; unclear D gene. The germline V and J ends were trimmed by 0 bases and 0 bases, with 16 bases remaining between them. Germline loops: CDR1 SGHRS, CDR2 YFSETQ. The CDR3 runs to 17 residues. The CDR3 here is CASSLGLRALGSYEQYF. CDR3 sequence (DNA): TGCGCCAGCAGCTTGGGGCTTAGGGCTTTGGGCTCCTACGAGCAGTACTTC.

This sequence joins TRBV29-1 and TRBJ2-4, with 9 bases that match TRBD2. The ends lost 1 base at V and 6 bases at J; junction bases unmatched: 4. CDR3 length: 14 amino acids. Looked up from germline, CDR1 is SQVTM and CDR2 is ANQGSEA. The CDR3 protein is CSVEGAGGVNIQYF. CDR3 bases: TGCAGCGTTGAAGGTGCGGGAGGGGTAAACATTCAGTACTTC.

The rearrangement uses TRBV11-3 and TRBJ1-3; no firm D call. The CDR3 runs 12 residues. Per the germline V gene, CDR1 is SGHNT and CDR2 is YENEEA. Trimming cost V 0 bases and J 7 bases, with 4 bases left between them. This CDR3 is CASSLEGNTIYF. Written as DNA, the CDR3 is TGTGCCAGCAGCTTAGAGGGGAACACCATATATTTT.

CDR3 in amino acids: CASSEWEGIRPQHF. The CDR3 DNA sequence: TGTGCCAGCAGTGAATGGGAGGGGATCCGGCCCCAGCATTTT. The V and J genes are TRBV6-1 and TRBJ1-5; a weak D match, TRBD1 (5 bases). The CDR3 runs to 14 residues. Germline loops: CDR1 MNHNS, CDR2 SASEGT. Trimming left V 2 bases short and J 9 bases short, with 14 bases between.

The chain uses TRBV28 and TRBJ2-7; D uncertain. The V gene's germline CDR1 is MDHEN and CDR2 SYDVKM. The CDR3 covers 16 residues. V lost 3 bases to trimming and J lost 1 base, with 16 bases between them. The CDR3 sequence: CASSFSYVLPSYEQYF. For the CDR3, the DNA is TGTGCCAGCAGTTTTAGTTACGTTCTTCCTTCCTACGAGCAGTACTTC.

The chain uses TRBV4-1 and TRBJ2-2, with D perhaps TRBD1 or TRBD2 (5 bases each). This CDR3 spans 16 amino acids. Germline CDR1 reads MGHRA; CDR2 reads YSYEKL. V dropped 0 bases and J dropped 5 bases, with 13 bases sitting between them. CDR3 in DNA: TGCGCCAGCAGCCAAGATAGCCGGGGCTGGACCGGGGAGCTGTTTTTT. Translated: CASSQDSRGWTGELFF.